The 32 T cell receptor beta chains in this list originate from one sample, sequenced in a study of blood T cells in healthy people across ages. For the second PCR, which ran for 7 to 11 cycles, a sample-barcoded 5' primer and a J-beta primer mix were used. Using its own MiXCR run on the 5' RACE reads, TCRdb lists one record per CDR3 protein. Of approximately 850,000 distinct CDR3 sequences listed, 58% are singletons. Sample: blood. The receptor source for this set is a man aged 25-45 years in good health.

This chain joins TRBV29-1 and TRBJ2-1, with 7 bases matching TRBD1. The CDR3 totals 12 residues. The V and J ends lost 7 bases and 6 bases, in that order; junction bases with no gene match: 6. Germline CDR1 reads SQVTM; CDR2 reads ANQGSEA. The CDR3 DNA reads as TGCAGCGCAGAGGGACAGCCCAATGAGCAGTTCTTC. Translated: CSAEGQPNEQFF.

This clonotype turned up a few times. V is TRBV4-3 and J is TRBJ1-1, with D unresolved. The CDR3 is made up of 14 amino acids. V shed 1 base and J shed 4 bases, with 10 bases lying between them. The germline gives CDR1 LGHNA, CDR2 YSLEER. The CDR3 spells CASSQVEGATEAFF. Here the CDR3 DNA reads TGCGCCAGCAGCCAAGTCGAGGGTGCCACTGAAGCTTTCTTT.

This clonotype was detected a few times. The junction departs from the called germline gene at one end, perhaps through a read error. The chain couples TRBV5-1 to TRBJ2-5; 10 bases map to TRBD1. The J call may be wrong; the DNA end is better matched by TRBJ2-7. Germline CDR1 reads SGHRS; CDR2 reads YFSETQ. This CDR3 is 13 amino acids long. As DNA, the CDR3 is TGCGCCAGCAGTTTGGACAGGGGGGGCGAGCAGTACTTC. The encoded protein is CASSLDRGGEQYF.

The gene calls are TRBV20-1 and TRBJ2-3; 11 bases match TRBD2. The length of the CDR3 is 13 residues. Germline V gene data show CDR1 as DFQATT and CDR2 as SNEGSKA (reference sequence). The CDR3 here is CVARLAGPDTQYF. The CDR3 DNA reads as TGCGTTGCTAGACTAGCGGGGCCAGATACGCAGTATTTT.

The chain employs TRBV12-3 or TRBV12-4 and TRBJ2-1, with D possibly being TRBD1 or TRBD2 (5 bases each). The CDR3 is 14 amino acids. Trimming stripped 5 bases from V and 8 bases from J, with 16 bases between. Written as DNA, the CDR3 is TGTGCCAGCAGTCATGACAGAGGGCCCCATGAGCAGTTCTTC. It yields the protein CASSHDRGPHEQFF.

The genes are TRBV10-3 and TRBJ2-5; D is undetermined. The germline CDR1 and CDR2 sequences are ENHRY and SYGVKD. Trimming took 4 bases from V and 2 from J, leaving 11 bases between them. This CDR3 comprises 14 residues. The CDR3 DNA follows: TGTGCCATCAGTGTAGGGCAGTTTCAAGAGACCCAGTACTTC. It yields the protein CAISVGQFQETQYF.

This CDR3 reads CASSQTAPTGANVLTF. CDR3 nucleotide sequence: TGTGCCAGCAGCCAGACCGCTCCGACTGGGGCCAACGTCCTGACTTTC. This sequence joins TRBV7-9 and TRBJ2-6; D is ambiguous. The CDR3 is 16 amino acids. Trimming took 5 bases from V and 2 from J, leaving 13 bases between them. Germline values: CDR1 SEHNR, CDR2 FQNEAQ (reference sequence). Together with reference TRBV7-9 and TRBJ2-6, the CDR3 gives the full variable domain: DTGVSQNPRHKITKRGQNVTFRCDPISEHNRLYWYRQTLGQGPEFLTYFQNEAQLEKSRLLSDRFSAERPKGSFSTLEIQRTEQGDSAMYLCASSQTAPTGANVLTFGAGSRLTVL.

The chain uses TRBV29-1 and TRBJ2-3; D is tentatively TRBD1 or TRBD2 (5 bases each). The V end was cut by 5 bases, the J end by 3 bases, with 15 bases between. Germline lookup yields CDR1 SQVTM and CDR2 ANQGSEA. The CDR3 length is 14 residues. In DNA, the CDR3 is TGCAGCGTTCTCCCCCAGGGCGGGACAGATACGCAGTATTTT. Amino acid sequence: CSVLPQGGTDTQYF.

This clonotype came up once. V is TRBV6-2 or TRBV6-3 and J is TRBJ2-1; weak D call: TRBD1 (6 bases). CDR3 length equals 14 residues. The ends were cut back, 7 bases at V and 2 bases at J, with 12 bases in the middle. Germline CDR1 is MNHEY and CDR2 is SVGEGT. CDR3 amino acids: CASTGATTYNEQFF. CDR3 in DNA: TGTGCCAGCACAGGGGCGACAACCTACAATGAGCAGTTCTTC.

The chain joins TRBV28 to TRBJ2-7; 7 positions match TRBD1. Germline V gives CDR1 MDHEN, CDR2 SYDVKM. There are 13 residues in the CDR3. The V segment lost 8 bases and the J segment 7 bases; nucleotides outside the gene matches: 11. The CDR3 sequence: CASGTGAVGEQYF. Written as DNA, the CDR3 is TGTGCCAGCGGTACAGGGGCTGTCGGGGAGCAGTACTTC.

This sequence joins TRBV20-1 and TRBJ1-4; D remains unclear. CDR1 is DFQATT, CDR2 SNEGSKA, per germline (reference sequence). This CDR3 contains 12 residues. V lost 3 bases and J lost 5, with 7 bases in between. CDR3 region: CSASGNNEKLFF. CDR3 nucleotide sequence: TGCAGTGCTAGTGGCAACAATGAAAAACTGTTTTTT.

This clonotype was seen a single time. This rearrangement joins TRBV6-5 to TRBJ2-7, with 10 bases that match TRBD2. The better agreement between TRBJ2-5 and the DNA end casts doubt on the J call. Germline V CDR1 and CDR2: MNHEY, SVGAGI. The CDR3 sequence is 18 residues long. Here the CDR3 DNA reads TGTGCCAGCAGTTCCGAGCTAGCGGGGGCTAGGGGGGAAGAGACCCAGTACTTC. As protein: CASSSELAGARGEETQYF.

J is TRBJ2-1 and V is TRBV29-1; the match to TRBD2 covers 8 bases. The CDR3 sequence is 13 residues long. The junction had 5 bases not matched to a gene; V was cut back by 7 bases and J by 3 bases. The germline gives CDR1 SQVTM, CDR2 ANQGSEA. The DNA for the CDR3 is TGCAGCGGGCTACTAGCGGACTACAATGAGCAGTTCTTC. It specifies CSGLLADYNEQFF.

The gene calls are TRBV4-2 and TRBJ2-3; 7 nucleotides align to TRBD1. The V segment lost 3 bases and the J segment 4 bases; nucleotides outside the gene matches: 7. The CDR3 is made up of 15 amino acids. Germline CDR1 and CDR2: LGHNA and YNFKEQ. CDR3 sequence reads: CASSHVGGDPDTQYF. DNA of the CDR3: TGTGCCAGCAGCCACGTAGGGGGCGATCCAGATACGCAGTATTTT.

The rearrangement joins TRBV11-2 to TRBJ2-1, with D possibly being TRBD1 (6 bases). The CDR3 contains 12 residues. In germline, CDR1 is SGHAT, CDR2 FQNNGV. The V gene lost 5 bases and the J gene lost 10 bases, with 12 bases spanning the gap. CDR3 nucleotides: TGTGCCAGCAGCGTACAGGGTATAGAGCAGTTCTTC. Its translation is CASSVQGIEQFF.

The V call is TRBV29-1, the J call TRBJ2-5; 9 bases map to TRBD2. This CDR3 contains 17 residues. The V and J ends lost 2 bases and 5 bases, in that order; junction bases with no gene match: 15. Germline V gene data show CDR1 as SQVTM and CDR2 as ANQGSEA. CDR3 protein: CSVEWTLAGSHRETQYF. Written as DNA, the CDR3 is TGCAGCGTTGAATGGACGCTAGCGGGGTCCCATAGGGAGACCCAGTACTTC.

This clonotype was counted between two and nine times. The chain recombines TRBV18 with TRBJ2-5, with D perhaps being TRBD1 or TRBD2 (5 bases each). Per germline, CDR1 KGHSH and CDR2 LQKENI. Trimming shortened V by 1 base and J by 2 bases, and 14 bases separated the two germline ends. CDR3 length: 16 residues. As DNA, the CDR3 is TGTGCCAGCTCACCACGAGTTGGGGACCAACAAGAGACCCAGTACTTC. This codes for CASSPRVGDQQETQYF. Complete variable domain (other parts from reference TRBV18 and TRBJ2-5): NAGVMQNPRHLVRRRGQEARLRCSPMKGHSHVYWYRQLPEEGLKFMVYLQKENIIDESGMPKERFSAEFPKEGPSILRIQQVVRGDSAAYFCASSPRVGDQQETQYFGPGTRLLVL.

The chain joins TRBV18 to TRBJ2-5; 7 bases fit TRBD1. Trimming took 0 bases from V and 7 from J; bases not matched to a gene: 5. The CDR3 is 14 residues long. From germline, CDR1 is KGHSH and CDR2 LQKENI. The CDR3 nucleotides read TGTGCCAGCTCACCACCGGGACAGAAGGGGACCCAGTACTTC. Protein product: CASSPPGQKGTQYF.

This chain connects TRBV5-1 to TRBJ2-3, with unresolved D. The V gene's germline CDR1 is SGHRS and CDR2 YFSETQ. Trimming left V 0 bases short and J 6 bases short, with 17 bases between. The CDR3 has 16 residues. CDR3 in DNA: TGCGCCAGCAGCTTGGATTCGGCTGCGAGACGGGATACGCAGTATTTT. The encoded protein is CASSLDSAARRDTQYF.

CDR3 in amino acids: CAIGGYGQGAGEQYF. Written as DNA, the CDR3 is TGTGCCATCGGGGGCTACGGACAGGGGGCGGGGGAGCAGTACTTC. The V call is TRBV10-3, the J call TRBJ2-5, with 11 bases aligning to TRBD1. The germline gives CDR1 ENHRY, CDR2 SYGVKD. V was clipped by 8 bases and J by 11 bases; unmatched bases: 16. CDR3 length equals 15 residues.

The gene calls are TRBV4-3 and TRBJ2-1; 7 bases are shared with TRBD1. The germline gives CDR1 LGHNA, CDR2 YSLEER. The CDR3 totals 16 residues. J was trimmed by 3 bases and V by 1 base; bases with no gene match: 6. DNA of the CDR3: TGCGCCAGCAGCCAAGGAGGGGACAGAGGCTACAATGAGCAGTTCTTC. The encoded protein is CASSQGGDRGYNEQFF.

This clonotype was detected only once. The rearrangement uses TRBV12-3 or TRBV12-4 and TRBJ2-5; D ambiguous. CDR3 length: 12 amino acids. V was trimmed by 6 bases and J by 5 bases, leaving 10 bases between them. CDR3 sequence (DNA): TGTGCCAGCAGACACGGGCCGGAGACCCAGTACTTC. Its translation is CASRHGPETQYF.

This clonotype was seen many times. The gene calls are TRBV14 and TRBJ1-5; D is unclear. The CDR3 sequence is 17 residues long. The germline V gene encodes CDR1 SGHDN and CDR2 FVKESK. V was trimmed by 0 bases and J by 2 bases, leaving 14 bases between them. The CDR3 DNA reads as TGTGCCAGCAGCCAAGATCTCTGGGGAATGTGCAATCAGCCCCAGCATTTT. It is translated as CASSQDLWGMCNQPQHF.

Of note for this clonotype: The germline gene is not matched at one end of the junction; a read error may be the cause. V is TRBV7-2 and J is TRBJ2-7, with a tentative D call TRBD2 (6 bases). The DNA matches TRBJ2-5 better at its end, which makes the J call doubtful. CDR3 length equals 13 residues. Germline V lookup: CDR1 SGHTA, CDR2 FQGNSA. The CDR3 is CVSSFGSEETQYF. In DNA form, the CDR3 reads TGTGTCAGCAGCTTCGGGAGTGAAGAGACCCAGTACTTC.

V usage is TRBV19 and J usage is TRBJ2-3; D not certain. Germline CDR1 reads LNHDA; CDR2 reads SQIVND (reference sequence). The germline V and J ends were trimmed by 5 bases and 4 bases, with 13 bases remaining between them. The CDR3 runs to 14 residues. CDR3 sequence reads: CASSSLWSSDTQYF. CDR3 DNA sequence: TGTGCCAGTAGTTCCCTGTGGAGTTCAGATACGCAGTATTTT.

J is TRBJ1-2 and V is TRBV20-1, with D possibly TRBD1 on 6 matching bases. CDR3 length: 14 residues. In germline, CDR1 is DFQATT, CDR2 SNEGSKA (reference sequence). Trimming removed 6 bases at V and 7 bases at J, with 21 bases between. The CDR3 spells CSAGDRGVVSGYTF. Written as DNA, the CDR3 is TGCAGTGCGGGGGATAGGGGGGTTGTGAGTGGCTACACCTTC.

This clonotype was detected a few times. V usage is TRBV27 and J usage is TRBJ2-1, with D perhaps TRBD2 (6 bases). The CDR3 spans 15 residues. Trimming pared 3 bases from V and 0 bases from J, leaving 9 bases between. The germline gives CDR1 MNHEY, CDR2 SMNVEV (reference sequence). CDR3 region: CASSFRDFSYNEQFF. In DNA, the CDR3 is TGTGCCAGCAGTTTTCGGGACTTCTCCTACAATGAGCAGTTCTTC.

This clonotype has just a few counts. The gene calls are TRBV15 and TRBJ2-5; D is ambiguous. Per germline, CDR1 LNHNV and CDR2 YYDKDF (reference sequence). This CDR3 has 13 residues. Trimming took 3 bases from V and 4 from J, leaving 9 bases between them. The CDR3 loop is CATSRDSGETQYF. CDR3 sequence (DNA): TGTGCCACCAGCAGGGATTCTGGAGAGACCCAGTACTTC.

Regarding this clonotype: A single base separates this from a much larger clone, so it may be a read error. The rearrangement links TRBV29-1 to TRBJ2-3, with a tentative D call TRBD1 (6 bases). Germline CDR1 and CDR2: SQVTM and ANQGSEA. The CDR3 totals 16 residues. CDR3 nucleotides: TGCAGCGTTTTGGGGGCAAGAGGCTTTAGCACAGATACGCAGAATTTT. This sequence encodes CSVLGARGFSTDTQNF.

This sequence joins TRBV7-2 and TRBJ1-2, with 11 bases lining up with TRBD1. The germline gives CDR1 SGHTA, CDR2 FQGNSA. The CDR3 loop spans 16 amino acids. Trimming at V came to 5 bases and at J to 7 bases, leaving 12 bases not matched to a gene. The CDR3 DNA sequence: TGTGCCAGCAGCCCGTCCACCGGACAGGGGGCAGGTGGCTACACCTTC. As protein: CASSPSTGQGAGGYTF.

V gene TRBV28 combines with J gene TRBJ2-4; D tentatively reads TRBD1 or TRBD2 (5 bases each). The CDR3 totals 14 residues. Per germline, CDR1 MDHEN and CDR2 SYDVKM. V gave up 9 bases and J gave up 9 bases, with 21 bases separating them. The DNA of the CDR3 is TGTGCCAGTAGTCCGGGGACCCAACCGGGCATTCAGTACTTC. Translating it yields CASSPGTQPGIQYF.

This rearrangement joins TRBV7-2 to TRBJ2-7, with TRBD2 matching over 7 bases. The germline CDR1 and CDR2 sequences are SGHTA and FQGNSA. Trimming removed 2 bases from V and 2 bases from J; junction bases left unmatched: 3. This CDR3 has 14 amino acids. CDR3 DNA: TGTGCCAGCAGCTTAATGAGCGGGGCCTACGAGCAGTACTTC. The encoded protein is CASSLMSGAYEQYF. The variable domain in full, with the rest retrieved from reference TRBV7-2 and TRBJ2-7, is GAGVSQSPSNKVTEKGKDVELRCDPISGHTALYWYRQSLGQGLEFLIYFQGNSAPDKSGLPSDRFSAERTGGSVSTLTIQRTQQEDSAVYLCASSLMSGAYEQYFGPGTRLTVT.